A selection of T cell receptor beta chains follows, all from one sample in a study of PD-1 blockade in classical Hodgkin lymphoma. Clones were sequenced by immunoSEQ multiplex PCR, and TCRdb holds only the in-frame ones, with some missing. Here the sample spans tens of thousands of clones, around 86% being singletons. This specimen consisted of peripheral blood mononuclear cells (PBMCs), obtained at baseline. These receptors all come from a human donor with classical Hodgkin lymphoma. The conserved cysteine and the conserved F or W are not part of the CDR3 here.

TRBJ2-7 | TRBV14 | ASSRYEGGEQY
TRBJ1-6 | TRBV7-2 | ASSLEAGVRSPLH
TRBJ2-7 | TRBV9 | ASSVGGGATTYEQY
TRBJ2-6 | TRBV19 | ASKASGANVLT
TRBJ1-3 | TRBV2 | ASIGGGGNTIY
TRBJ2-5 | TRBV7-9 | ASSRGGAASQETQY
TRBJ2-5 | TRBV7-9 | ASMEWGGQETQY
TRBJ1-1 | TRBV7-9 | ASSLEGSTEAF
TRBJ2-2 | TRBV10-1 | ASSRQVYGELF
TRBJ1-2 | TRBV7-8 | ASSLAGEVT
TRBJ1-6 | TRBV5-6 | ASSPGAHNSPLH
TRBJ1-3 | TRBV28 | ASSRDMSSGNTIY
TRBJ1-1 | TRBV9 | ASSLPPFLNTEAF
TRBJ1-6 | TRBV18 | ASSLDQGGAGSPLH
TRBJ2-7 | TRBV5-1 | ASSLRGLASYEQY
TRBJ1-3 | TRBV4-3 | ASSQDQVSSGNTIY
TRBJ1-1 | TRBV2 | ASSERTGLNTEAF
TRBJ1-4 | TRBV5-1 | ASSFDSLNEKLF
TRBJ2-5 | TRBV4-2 | ASSQDSQGLETQY
TRBJ1-1 | TRBV28 | ASSAGSLEAF
TRBJ2-2 | TRBV21-1 | ASSKDRVDTGELF
TRBJ1-3 | TRBV11-3 | ASSLGTASGNTIY
TRBJ2-5 | TRBV29-1 | SGTPDSQETQY
TRBJ2-1 | TRBV4-1 | ASSQIANEQF
TRBJ1-4 | TRBV5-5 | ASSTGTAPTTNEKLF
TRBJ2-7 | TRBV5-1 | ASRGVEQY
TRBJ2-1 | TRBV5-1 | ASSLEGGSYNEQF
TRBJ2-1 | TRBV15 | ATSRDAGLTYNEQF
TRBJ1-1 | TRBV7-2 | ASSPRREVNTEAF
TRBJ2-3 | TRBV4-2 | ASSQDPASGWSTDTQY
TRBJ2-7 | TRBV6-1 | ARRGVGQTYEQY
TRBJ1-4 | TRBV5-1 | ASSLIGGINEKLF
TRBJ1-5 | TRBV18 | ASSPLGVDQPQH
TRBJ2-7 | TRBV27 | ASSSPGQGEVEQY
TRBJ2-2 | TRBV7-2 | ASSLAGQVTAGELF